This T cell receptor beta chain is from a study of PD-1 blockade in classical Hodgkin lymphoma. Exposure to brentuximab vedotin varied, and each patient had relapsed following autologous stem cell transplantation. Libraries were prepared by immunoSEQ multiplex PCR; TCRdb keeps only in-frame clonotypes and omits some of them. The data contain roughly 140,000 clones, nearly 80% of them seen just once; the ten biggest clones take up roughly a tenth. The receptor was isolated from a human donor with classical Hodgkin lymphoma. Source: peripheral blood mononuclear cells (PBMCs), taken before the second cycle of nivolumab.

CDR3 bases: TGTGCCATCAGTGAGCCAGGGACTAGCGGGGGCAATGAGCAGTTCTTC. Translating gives CAISEPGTSGGNEQFF. The chain joins TRBV10-3 to TRBJ2-1; 14 positions agree with TRBD2. Germline trimming cut 2 bases from V and 6 bases from J; bases unmatched to any gene: 3. The CDR3 contains 16 residues. Germline CDR1 and CDR2: ENHRY and SYGVKD.